This T cell receptor beta chain derives from a study of cytomegalovirus exposure and HLA in healthy donors. This clone was seen only a few times. Per the germline V gene, CDR1 is MNHEY and CDR2 is SVGAGI. The CDR3 has 13 residues. The V gene lost 2 bases and the J gene lost 9 bases, with 11 bases spanning the gap. PCR employed 60 Vbeta and 13 Jbeta primers. Sequenced by immunoSEQ multiplex PCR; TCRdb stores in-frame clones only, minus some. The sample lists 85,000 to 110,000 clones; 75% to 85% were seen once. The sample taken for sequencing was PBMCs. This clonotype originated in a woman between 18 and 29 years old in good health and CMV-seropositive. The chain combines TRBV6-5 with TRBJ2-1, with D possibly TRBD2 on 6 matching bases. CDR3 in DNA: TGTGCCAGCAGTTACCCCCTGGGAGGTGAGCAGTTCTTC. Translating it yields CASSYPLGGEQFF.